A single sample gave rise to the 4 T cell receptor beta chains below, sequenced in a study of T-cell memory formation after mild COVID-19. Using its own MiXCR run on the 5' RACE reads, TCRdb lists one record per CDR3 protein. The table lists under 400,000 distinct CDR3 sequences, about 21% of them singletons. Sequenced sample: PBMCs or a T cell subset sorted from them (not recorded which). These receptors came from an adult woman who had mild COVID-19 (a few samples of this study predate the infection). Cell type and time point are not known.

This rearrangement joins TRBV12-3 or TRBV12-4 to TRBJ2-7, with D tentatively TRBD1 (6 bases). Trimming took 6 bases from V and 6 from J, leaving 21 bases between them. This CDR3 is 15 amino acids long. CDR3 nucleotides: TGTGCCAGCAGGGTTCAGGGGCCGGGGACGGGCGAGCAGTACTTC. Its translation: CASRVQGPGTGEQYF.

Here the CDR3 reads CASSLYASSVAEQFF. CDR3 DNA: TGTGCCAGCAGCTTATACGCTAGCAGCGTCGCCGAGCAGTTCTTC. The chain links TRBV7-2 to TRBJ2-1, with TRBD2 as a possible D gene (5 bases). The germline V and J ends were trimmed by 2 bases and 10 bases, with 18 bases remaining between them. Germline CDR1 is SGHTA and CDR2 is FQGNSA. The CDR3 spans 15 residues.

This clonotype occurred a few times. This chain connects TRBV4-3 to TRBJ2-2; 8 bases are shared with TRBD2. Unmatched junction bases numbered 7, after V lost 0 bases and J lost 7 bases. CDR3 length: 16 residues. In germline, CDR1 is LGHNA, CDR2 YSLEER. For the CDR3, the DNA is TGCGCCAGCAGCCAAGATAAGGGACTAGTCATCGGGGAGCTGTTTTTT. Its protein product is CASSQDKGLVIGELFF.

The genes are TRBV19 and TRBJ2-1; 7 bases match TRBD2. The V and J ends lost 8 bases and 8 bases, in that order; junction bases with no gene match: 6. The germline CDR1 and CDR2 sequences are LNHDA and SQIVND (reference sequence). The CDR3 is made up of 12 amino acids. CDR3 nucleotide sequence: TGTGCCAGTCGGACACGGGGGGATGAGCAGTTCTTC. Protein: CASRTRGDEQFF. Full variable domain (rest looked up from reference TRBV19 and TRBJ2-1): DGGITQSPKYLFRKEGQNVTLSCEQNLNHDAMYWYRQDPGQGLRLIYYSQIVNDFQKGDIAEGYSVSREKKESFPLTVTSAQKNPTAFYLCASRTRGDEQFFGPGTRLTVL.